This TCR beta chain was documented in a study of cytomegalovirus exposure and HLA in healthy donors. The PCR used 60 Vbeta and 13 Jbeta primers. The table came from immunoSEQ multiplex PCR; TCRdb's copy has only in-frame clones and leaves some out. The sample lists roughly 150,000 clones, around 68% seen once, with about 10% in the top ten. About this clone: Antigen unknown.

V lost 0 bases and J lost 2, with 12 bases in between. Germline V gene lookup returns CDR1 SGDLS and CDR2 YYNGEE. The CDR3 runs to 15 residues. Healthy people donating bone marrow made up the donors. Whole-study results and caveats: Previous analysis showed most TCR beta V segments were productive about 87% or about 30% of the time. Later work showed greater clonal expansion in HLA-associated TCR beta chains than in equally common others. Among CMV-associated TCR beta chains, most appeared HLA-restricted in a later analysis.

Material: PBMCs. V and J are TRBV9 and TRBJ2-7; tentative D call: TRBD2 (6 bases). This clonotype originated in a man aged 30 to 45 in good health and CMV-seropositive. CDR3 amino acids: CASSVGGGVAYEQYF. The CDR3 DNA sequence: TGTGCCAGCAGCGTAGGTGGCGGGGTGGCCTACGAGCAGTACTTC. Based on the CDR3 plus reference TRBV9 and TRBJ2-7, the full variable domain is DSGVTQTPKHLITATGQRVTLRCSPRSGDLSVYWYQQSLDQGLQFLIQYYNGEERAKGNILERFSAQQFPDLHSELNLSSLELGDSALYFCASSVGGGVAYEQYFGPGTRLTVT.